This entry describes one T cell receptor beta chain. Produced via immunoSEQ multiplex PCR; TCRdb's table is partial and in-frame only. The table shows 2 million or so clones, with roughly 94% occurring only once. This specimen comes from a study of shared clonotypes between healthy human individuals. The V and J ends lost 6 bases and 10 bases, in that order; junction bases with no gene match: 31. Germline CDR1 MNHEY, CDR2 SMNVEV (reference sequence). The CDR3 contains 20 residues. This sequence joins TRBV27 and TRBJ2-3; 7 bases are shared with TRBD2. Sequencing used naive CD4+ T cells sorted from blood. Described subset: CD45RA+ positively selected. This clonotype originated in a man younger than 30 in good health. CDR3 loop: CASRPLVGPGSTSLGGPQYF. The CDR3 DNA follows: TGTGCCAGCAGGCCCTTGGTAGGACCTGGGTCGACTAGCCTTGGTGGGCCGCAGTATTTT.